The clone carrying this TCR beta chain was seen repeatedly, ten times or more. The data are from a study of T cell repertoires in cytomegalovirus infection. Trimming took 2 bases from V and 7 from J, leaving 17 bases between them. This CDR3 has 16 amino acids. Germline assignment: CDR1 SGHTA and CDR2 FQGTGA. TCRdb passed the reads through MiXCR, listing each CDR3 protein once. The sample holds 450,000 to 550,000 distinct CDR3 sequences, approximately 15% seen once. The V and J genes are TRBV7-3 and TRBJ2-2, with D possibly being TRBD1 (7 bases). Sequenced sample: CD8+ T cells from PBMCs. The TCR was taken from a human donor in good health (CMV status not recorded). Some clones in this sample may be carry-over from other donors' samples. CDR3 nucleotides: TGTGCCAGCAGCTTACCACAGGGGAGGTATAACGGGGAGCTGTTTTTT. It specifies CASSLPQGRYNGELFF.